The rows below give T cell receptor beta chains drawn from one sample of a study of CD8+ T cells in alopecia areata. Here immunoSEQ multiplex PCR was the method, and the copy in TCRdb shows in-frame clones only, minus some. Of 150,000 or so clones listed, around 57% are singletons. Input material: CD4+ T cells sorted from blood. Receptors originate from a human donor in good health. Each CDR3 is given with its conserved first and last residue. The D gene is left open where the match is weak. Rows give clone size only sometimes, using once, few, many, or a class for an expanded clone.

TGTGCCACCAGCAGCACAGCTAACTATGGCTACACCTTC	CATSSTANYGYTF	TRBJ1-2	13	TRBV15	few	.
TGCAGCGCCGGAAGGGGACTAGCGGAGACCCAGTACTTC	CSAGRGLAETQYF	TRBJ2-5	13	TRBV29-1	few	TRBD2
TGTGCCTGGAGTTCCCGGTCCTACAATGAGCAGTTCTTC	CAWSSRSYNEQFF	TRBJ2-1	13	TRBV30	.	.
TGTGCCAGCAGCCCCTTAACCGGGACACATGAAAAACTGTTTTTT	CASSPLTGTHEKLFF	TRBJ1-4	15	TRBV7-9	.	.
TGTGCCAGCAGTTACGTTGGGACGGAATCCTCCTACGAGCAGTACTTC	CASSYVGTESSYEQYF	TRBJ2-7	16	TRBV6-5	.	.
TGTGCCACCAGCCTACAGGGCCTACCGTCGGGCTACACCTTC	CATSLQGLPSGYTF	TRBJ1-2	14	TRBV6-5	.	.
TGTGCCAGCAGCGTAGAGACCCAGTACTTC	CASSVETQYF	TRBJ2-5	10	TRBV2	.	.
TGTGCCAGCAGCGTTCTCACAGATACGCAGTATTTT	CASSVLTDTQYF	TRBJ2-3	12	TRBV7-9	.	.
TGCAGCGTTATCCGGGACTTATCCTACAATGAGCAGTTCTTC	CSVIRDLSYNEQFF	TRBJ2-1	14	TRBV29-1	.	.
TGTGCCAGCAGTGCTCGAAGCGGGATCACAGATACGCAGTATTTT	CASSARSGITDTQYF	TRBJ2-3	15	TRBV2	.	TRBD2
TGTGCCAGCAGCTTAGGGCGTGTCGGCGGGCAGTTCTTC	CASSLGRVGGQFF	TRBJ2-1	13	TRBV11-2	.	.
TGTGCCAGCAGCTTACCCAATGGAGCTGGCAGGAATGAGCAGTTCTTC	CASSLPNGAGRNEQFF	TRBJ2-1	16	TRBV5-4	few	.
TGTGCCAGCAGTCCGACAGGGGATCCTGGGGCCAACGTCCTGACTTTC	CASSPTGDPGANVLTF	TRBJ2-6	16	TRBV28	.	TRBD1
TGTGCCAGCAGCTTCGTTGGAGAGGCGTTAATCCCTGAAGCTTTCTTT	CASSFVGEALIPEAFF	TRBJ1-1	16	TRBV5-6	.	.
TGTGCCAGCAGCTCCTTCGGGAGGGCTTTCTTT	CASSSFGRAFF	TRBJ1-1	11	TRBV7-2	few	.
TGCAGCGCAGGGGCTGGGGCCAACGTCCTGACTTTC	CSAGAGANVLTF	TRBJ2-6	12	TRBV29-1	.	.
TGCAGCGTTGATGCTAGCGCCGCGAACACCGGGGAGCTGTTTTTT	CSVDASAANTGELFF	TRBJ2-2	15	TRBV29-1	.	.
TGTGCCAGCAGCTTAGTCCAGAGAGGCTACACCTTC	CASSLVQRGYTF	TRBJ1-2	12	TRBV7-2	.	.
TGTGCCAGCAGCTTGTGGCCCCGGGGGACCGGGGAGCTGTTTTTT	CASSLWPRGTGELFF	TRBJ2-2	15	TRBV5-4	.	.
TGCAGCGTCAAGCCCCCGGGTCCCGCTAACTATGGCTACACCTTC	CSVKPPGPANYGYTF	TRBJ1-2	15	TRBV29-1	.	.
TGTGCCAGCAGCCTCGACAGCAACACAGATACGCAGTATTTT	CASSLDSNTDTQYF	TRBJ2-3	14	TRBV7-3	.	.
TGTGCCAGCTCACCACCGACAGGATCCTCAACGGAGCTGTTTTTT	CASSPPTGSSTELFF	TRBJ2-2	15	TRBV18	.	.
TGTGCCAGCAGCGTTAGCGGAGAGAGCTCTGGGGCCAACGTCCTGACTTTC	CASSVSGESSGANVLTF	TRBJ2-6	17	TRBV9	.	.
TGTGCCTGGAGTGTAAGCCGTAAGTGGGGACATGAGCAGTTCTTC	CAWSVSRKWGHEQFF	TRBJ2-1	15	TRBV30	.	.
TGTGCCAGCAGCCAGGACGAGATGGGTGTGAACACTGAAGCTTTCTTT	CASSQDEMGVNTEAFF	TRBJ1-1	16	TRBV13	.	.
TGTGCCATCAAGCAGCCTCAAATGAACACTGAAGCTTTCTTT	CAIKQPQMNTEAFF	TRBJ1-1	14	TRBV10-3	.	.
TGTGCCAGCAGCTTACTTGGAGGGCTCACTGAAGCTTTCTTT	CASSLLGGLTEAFF	TRBJ1-1	14	TRBV11-2	.	.
TGTGCCAGCAGCTTAGCCCCGATTCCTGAGCAGTTCTTC	CASSLAPIPEQFF	TRBJ2-1	13	TRBV7-2	few	.
TGTGCCAGCAGTTACAGCCCCCACAGGTACGAGCAGTACTTC	CASSYSPHRYEQYF	TRBJ2-7	14	TRBV6-5	.	.
TGTGCCAGCGGGAAAGGACAGCAAGAGACCCAGTACTTC	CASGKGQQETQYF	TRBJ2-5	13	TRBV25-1	few	.
TGCAGCGTTGAACGGGACTCCGGGGAGCTGTTTTTT	CSVERDSGELFF	TRBJ2-2	12	TRBV29-1	.	.
TGTGCCAGCAGCTTGTTACGAGTCTCTAGCACAGATACGCAGTATTTT	CASSLLRVSSTDTQYF	TRBJ2-3	16	TRBV7-8	.	.
TGTGCCAGCAGTCAGGCCGGTACGGGCGAAAAACTGTTTTTT	CASSQAGTGEKLFF	TRBJ1-4	14	TRBV25-1	.	.
TGTGCCAGCAGTCCTTGGACAGGGGCGGAAGAGACCCAGTACTTC	CASSPWTGAEETQYF	TRBJ2-5	15	TRBV27	few	TRBD1
TGTGCCAGCAGTTCCCGGGACAGGGCTATCTATGGCTACACCTTC	CASSSRDRAIYGYTF	TRBJ1-2	15	TRBV28	.	TRBD1
TGCGCCAGCAGCCTAACACCCTACGAGCAGTACTTC	CASSLTPYEQYF	TRBJ2-7	12	TRBV5-1	once	.
TGCAGCGTTGCTGAAGGACAGGAAAAACTGTTTTTT	CSVAEGQEKLFF	TRBJ1-4	12	TRBV29-1	.	.
TGCAGTGCGACAGATACGCAGTATTTT	CSATDTQYF	TRBJ2-3	9	TRBV20-1	.	.
TGCGCCAGCAGCTACATAGCGGGGTACAATGAGCAGTTCTTC	CASSYIAGYNEQFF	TRBJ2-1	14	TRBV5-1	.	TRBD2
TGTGCCAGCAGCGTAGGAGGGACTAGGACCTACAATGAGCAGTTCTTC	CASSVGGTRTYNEQFF	TRBJ2-1	16	TRBV9	.	TRBD2
TGCAGCGTTTCTGATCTAATCTACAATGAGCAGTTCTTC	CSVSDLIYNEQFF	TRBJ2-1	13	TRBV29-1	few	.
TGCAGCGGAGTAACCCTCGGGACCTCCGGGGCCAACGTCCTGACTTTC	CSGVTLGTSGANVLTF	TRBJ2-6	16	TRBV29-1	few	.
TGTGCCAGTAGTTGGGGTAACCCCTACGAGCAGTACTTC	CASSWGNPYEQYF	TRBJ2-7	13	TRBV19	.	.
TGTGCCAGTAGTACGATAGCGGGAGTTTCTGAGCAGTTCTTC	CASSTIAGVSEQFF	TRBJ2-1	14	TRBV19	.	TRBD2
TGTGCCACCACGACAGGGGGAGCTACTTACGAGCAGTACTTC	CATTTGGATYEQYF	TRBJ2-7	14	TRBV19	.	TRBD1
TGCGCCAGCAGCCAAGGTGGAGGGCTCTCCTACGAGCAGTACTTC	CASSQGGGLSYEQYF	TRBJ2-7	15	TRBV4-1	few	.
TGCAGCGTCAGTCGGGGACAGGGCTATAATGAAAAACTGTTTTTT	CSVSRGQGYNEKLFF	TRBJ1-4	15	TRBV29-1	.	TRBD1
TGCGCCAGCAGCTTGGCGGGACTGAATCAAGAGACCCAGTACTTC	CASSLAGLNQETQYF	TRBJ2-5	15	TRBV5-1	.	.
TGTGCCACCACGGGGGCAGGGGGGTCCTACGAGCAGTACTTC	CATTGAGGSYEQYF	TRBJ2-7	14	TRBV15	few	.
TGTGCCTGGAGTGTACATATTCCGACCGGGGAGCTGTTTTTT	CAWSVHIPTGELFF	TRBJ2-2	14	TRBV30	.	.
TGCAGCGTCGGGAGACCCGGGACTAGCGGGTCCCATAGCACAGATACGCAGTATTTT	CSVGRPGTSGSHSTDTQYF	TRBJ2-3	19	TRBV29-1	.	TRBD2
TGTGCCAGCAGCGCCCGAAATCAGCCCCAGCATTTT	CASSARNQPQHF	TRBJ1-5	12	TRBV21-1	few	.
TGTGCCAGCAGTTCCATCAACTATGGCTACACCTTC	CASSSINYGYTF	TRBJ1-2	12	TRBV28	.	.
TGTGCCAGCAGCCAAAACACTGAAGCTTTCTTT	CASSQNTEAFF	TRBJ1-1	11	TRBV14	few	.